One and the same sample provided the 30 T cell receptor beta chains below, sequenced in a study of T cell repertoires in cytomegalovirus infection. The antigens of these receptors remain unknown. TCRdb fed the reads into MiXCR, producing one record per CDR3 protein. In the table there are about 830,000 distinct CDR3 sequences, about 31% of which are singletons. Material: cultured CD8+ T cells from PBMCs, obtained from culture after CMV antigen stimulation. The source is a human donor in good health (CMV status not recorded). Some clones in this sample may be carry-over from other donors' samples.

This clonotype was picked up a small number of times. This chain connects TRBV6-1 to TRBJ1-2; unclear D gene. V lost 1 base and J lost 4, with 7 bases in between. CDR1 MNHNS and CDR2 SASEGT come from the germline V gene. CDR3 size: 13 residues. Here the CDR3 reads CASSEGPGYGYTF. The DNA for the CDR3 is TGTGCCAGCAGTGAAGGCCCAGGCTATGGCTACACCTTC.

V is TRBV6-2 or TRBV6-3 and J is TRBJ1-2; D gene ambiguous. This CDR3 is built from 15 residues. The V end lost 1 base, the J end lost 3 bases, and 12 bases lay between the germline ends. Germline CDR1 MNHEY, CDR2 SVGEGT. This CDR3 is CASSYYPRADYGYTF. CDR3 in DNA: TGTGCCAGCAGTTACTACCCCCGTGCGGACTATGGCTACACCTTC.

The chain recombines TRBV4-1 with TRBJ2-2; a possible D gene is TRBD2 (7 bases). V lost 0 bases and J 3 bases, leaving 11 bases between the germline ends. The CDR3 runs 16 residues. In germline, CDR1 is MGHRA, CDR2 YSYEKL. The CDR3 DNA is TGCGCCAGCAGCCAAGAAGGGGGGGGGGACACCGGGGAGCTGTTTTTT. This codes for CASSQEGGGDTGELFF.

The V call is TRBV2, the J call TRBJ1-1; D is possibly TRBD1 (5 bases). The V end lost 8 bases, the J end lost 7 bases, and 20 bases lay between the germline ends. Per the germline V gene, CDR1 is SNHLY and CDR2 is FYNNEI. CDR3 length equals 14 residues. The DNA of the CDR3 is TGTGCCAGCCTCCTCGTCTCCGACAGTTATGAAGCTTTCTTT. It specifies CASLLVSDSYEAFF.

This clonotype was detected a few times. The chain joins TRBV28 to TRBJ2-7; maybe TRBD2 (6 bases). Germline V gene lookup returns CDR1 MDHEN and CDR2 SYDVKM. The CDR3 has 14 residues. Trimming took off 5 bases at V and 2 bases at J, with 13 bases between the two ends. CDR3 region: CASSPHGGTYEQYV. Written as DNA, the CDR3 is TGTGCCAGCAGTCCCCACGGGGGAACCTACGAGCAGTACGTC.

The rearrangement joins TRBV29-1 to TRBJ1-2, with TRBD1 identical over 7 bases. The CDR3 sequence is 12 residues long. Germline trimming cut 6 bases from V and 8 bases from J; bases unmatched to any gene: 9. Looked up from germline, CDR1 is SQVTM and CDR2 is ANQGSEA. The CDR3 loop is CSVILGGEGYTF. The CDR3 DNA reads TGCAGCGTGATACTAGGGGGCGAAGGCTACACCTTC.

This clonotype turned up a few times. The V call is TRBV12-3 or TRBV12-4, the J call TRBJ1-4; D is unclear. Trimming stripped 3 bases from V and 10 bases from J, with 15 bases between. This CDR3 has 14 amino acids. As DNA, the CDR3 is TGTGCCAGCAGTTTCGAACCCTCGGGGAGAAAACTGTTTTTT. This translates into CASSFEPSGRKLFF.

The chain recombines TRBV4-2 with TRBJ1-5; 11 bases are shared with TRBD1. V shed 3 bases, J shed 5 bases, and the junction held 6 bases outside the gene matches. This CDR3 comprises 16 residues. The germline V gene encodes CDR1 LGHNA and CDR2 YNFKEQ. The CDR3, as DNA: TGTGCCAGCAGCCACCGCGGACAGGGGGCGGATCAGCCCCAGCATTTT. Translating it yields CASSHRGQGADQPQHF.

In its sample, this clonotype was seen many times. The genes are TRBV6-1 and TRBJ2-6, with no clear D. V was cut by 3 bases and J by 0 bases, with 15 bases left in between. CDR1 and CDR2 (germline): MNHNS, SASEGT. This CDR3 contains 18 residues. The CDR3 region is CASSESQTYLSGANVLTF. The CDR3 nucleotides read TGTGCCAGCAGTGAGAGTCAAACTTACCTCTCTGGGGCCAACGTCCTGACTTTC.

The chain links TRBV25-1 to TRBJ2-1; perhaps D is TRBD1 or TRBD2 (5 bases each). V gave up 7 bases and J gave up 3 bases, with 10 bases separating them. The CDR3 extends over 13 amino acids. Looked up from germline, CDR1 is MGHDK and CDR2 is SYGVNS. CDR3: CASTRGLYNEQFF. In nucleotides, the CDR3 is TGTGCCAGCACCCGGGGCCTCTACAATGAGCAGTTCTTC.

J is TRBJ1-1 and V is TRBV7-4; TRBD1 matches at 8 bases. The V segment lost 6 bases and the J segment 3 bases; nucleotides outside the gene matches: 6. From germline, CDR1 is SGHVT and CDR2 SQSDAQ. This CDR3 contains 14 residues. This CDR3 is CASSHTGGYTEAFF. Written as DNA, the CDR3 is TGTGCCAGCAGTCACACAGGGGGTTACACTGAAGCTTTCTTT.

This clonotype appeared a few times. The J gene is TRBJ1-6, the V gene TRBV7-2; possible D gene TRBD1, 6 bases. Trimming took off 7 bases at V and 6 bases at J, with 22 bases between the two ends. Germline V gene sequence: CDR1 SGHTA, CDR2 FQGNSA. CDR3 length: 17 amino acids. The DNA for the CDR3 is TGTGCCAGCACCCGAGGGGGGGCAGGGGAACCTAATTCACCCCTCCACTTT. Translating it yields CASTRGGAGEPNSPLHF.

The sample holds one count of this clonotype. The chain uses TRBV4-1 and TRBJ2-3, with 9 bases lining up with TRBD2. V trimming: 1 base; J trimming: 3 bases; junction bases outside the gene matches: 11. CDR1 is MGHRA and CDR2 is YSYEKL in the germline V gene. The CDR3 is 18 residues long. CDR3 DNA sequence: TGCGCCAGCAGCCAAGGTGGGGCGGCTAGCGGGGTAACAGATACGCAGTATTTT. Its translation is CASSQGGAASGVTDTQYF.

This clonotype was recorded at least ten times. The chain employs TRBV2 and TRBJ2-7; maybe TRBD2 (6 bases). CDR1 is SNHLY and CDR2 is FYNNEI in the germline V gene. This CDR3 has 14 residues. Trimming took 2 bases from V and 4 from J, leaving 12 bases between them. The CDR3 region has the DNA TGTGCCAGCAGTGAAAGGTCTAGCGTTTACGAGCAGTACGTC. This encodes CASSERSSVYEQYV.

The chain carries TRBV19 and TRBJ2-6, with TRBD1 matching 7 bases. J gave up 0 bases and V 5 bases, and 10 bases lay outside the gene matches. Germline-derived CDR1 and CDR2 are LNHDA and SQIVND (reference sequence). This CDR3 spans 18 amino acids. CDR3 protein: CASSPRQGPFSGANVLTF. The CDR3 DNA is TGTGCCAGTAGTCCAAGACAGGGTCCCTTCTCTGGGGCCAACGTCCTGACTTTC. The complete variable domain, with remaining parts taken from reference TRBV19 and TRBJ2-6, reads DGGITQSPKYLFRKEGQNVTLSCEQNLNHDAMYWYRQDPGQGLRLIYYSQIVNDFQKGDIAEGYSVSREKKESFPLTVTSAQKNPTAFYLCASSPRQGPFSGANVLTFGAGSRLTVL.

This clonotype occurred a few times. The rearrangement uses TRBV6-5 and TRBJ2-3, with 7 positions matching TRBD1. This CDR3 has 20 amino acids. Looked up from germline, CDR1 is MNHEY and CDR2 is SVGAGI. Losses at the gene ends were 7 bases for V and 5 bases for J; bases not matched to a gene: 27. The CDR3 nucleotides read TGTGCCAGCACCCCTCTTGGTGGAAGGGGGCGCTTAGAGGGGAGAGATACGCAGTATTTT. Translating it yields CASTPLGGRGRLEGRDTQYF.

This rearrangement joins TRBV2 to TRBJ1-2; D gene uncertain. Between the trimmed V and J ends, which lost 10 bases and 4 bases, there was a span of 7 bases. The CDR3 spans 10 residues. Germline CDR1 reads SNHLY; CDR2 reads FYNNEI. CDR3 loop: CAINAYGYTF. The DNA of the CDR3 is TGTGCCATCAACGCCTATGGCTACACCTTC.

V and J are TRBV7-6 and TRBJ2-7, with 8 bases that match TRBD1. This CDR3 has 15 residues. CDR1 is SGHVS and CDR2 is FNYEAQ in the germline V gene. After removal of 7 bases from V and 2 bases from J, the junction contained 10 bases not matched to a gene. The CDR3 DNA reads TGTGCCAGCACCCCTAGTCAGGGGGCTGCCTACGAGCAGTACTTC. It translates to CASTPSQGAAYEQYF.

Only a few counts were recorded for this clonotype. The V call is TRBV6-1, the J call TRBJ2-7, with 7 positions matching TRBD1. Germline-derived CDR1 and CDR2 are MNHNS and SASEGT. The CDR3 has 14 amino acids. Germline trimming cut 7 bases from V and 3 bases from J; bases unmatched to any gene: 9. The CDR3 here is CASIGPRTGYEQYF. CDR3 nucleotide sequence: TGTGCCAGCATAGGACCAAGGACAGGCTACGAGCAGTACTTC.

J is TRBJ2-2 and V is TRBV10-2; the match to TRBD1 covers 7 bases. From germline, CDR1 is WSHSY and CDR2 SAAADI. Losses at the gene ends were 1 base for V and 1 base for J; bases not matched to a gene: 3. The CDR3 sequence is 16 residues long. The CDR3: CASSEFYRGNTGELFF. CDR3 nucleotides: TGCGCCAGCAGTGAGTTCTACAGGGGGAACACCGGGGAGCTGTTTTTT.

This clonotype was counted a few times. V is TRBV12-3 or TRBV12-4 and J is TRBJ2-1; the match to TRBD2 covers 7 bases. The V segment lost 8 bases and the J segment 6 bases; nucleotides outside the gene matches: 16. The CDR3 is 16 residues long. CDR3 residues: CASAFGGYPRGNEQFF. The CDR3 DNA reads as TGTGCCAGCGCTTTCGGGGGGTACCCACGGGGCAATGAGCAGTTCTTC.

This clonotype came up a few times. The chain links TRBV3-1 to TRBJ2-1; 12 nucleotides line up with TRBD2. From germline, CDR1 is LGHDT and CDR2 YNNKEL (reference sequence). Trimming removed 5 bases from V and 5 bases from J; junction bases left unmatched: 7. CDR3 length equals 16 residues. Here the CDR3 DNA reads TGTGCCAGCAGCTATCTAGCGGGGGGGCCTGACAATGAGCAGTTCTTC. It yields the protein CASSYLAGGPDNEQFF.

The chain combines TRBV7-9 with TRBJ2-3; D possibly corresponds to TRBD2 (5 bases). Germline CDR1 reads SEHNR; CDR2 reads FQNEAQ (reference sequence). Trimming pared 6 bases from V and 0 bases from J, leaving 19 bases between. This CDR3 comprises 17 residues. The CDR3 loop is CASRKRLVGSSTDTQYF. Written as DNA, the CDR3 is TGTGCCAGCAGGAAGCGGCTAGTGGGGTCTAGCACAGATACGCAGTATTTT.

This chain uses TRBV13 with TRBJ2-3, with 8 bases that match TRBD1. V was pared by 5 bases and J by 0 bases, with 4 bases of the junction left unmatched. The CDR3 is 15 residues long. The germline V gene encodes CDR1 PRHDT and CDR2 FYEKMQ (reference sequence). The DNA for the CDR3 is TGTGCCAGCAGCCCAGGGGGCAGGAGCACAGATACGCAGTATTTT. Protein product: CASSPGGRSTDTQYF. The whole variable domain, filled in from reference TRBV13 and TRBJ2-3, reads AAGVIQSPRHLIKEKRETATLKCYPIPRHDTVYWYQQGPGQDPQFLISFYEKMQSDKGSIPDRFSAQQFSDYHSELNMSSLELGDSALYFCASSPGGRSTDTQYFGPGTRLTVL.

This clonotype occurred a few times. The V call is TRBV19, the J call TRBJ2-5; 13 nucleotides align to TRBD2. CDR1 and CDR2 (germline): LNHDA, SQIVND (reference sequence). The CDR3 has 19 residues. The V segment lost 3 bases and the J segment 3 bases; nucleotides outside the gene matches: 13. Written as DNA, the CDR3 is TGTGCCAGTAGTATGGCCTGGACTAGCGGGGGAATTGAGGAAGAGACCCAGTACTTC. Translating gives CASSMAWTSGGIEEETQYF. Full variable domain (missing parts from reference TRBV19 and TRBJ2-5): DGGITQSPKYLFRKEGQNVTLSCEQNLNHDAMYWYRQDPGQGLRLIYYSQIVNDFQKGDIAEGYSVSREKKESFPLTVTSAQKNPTAFYLCASSMAWTSGGIEEETQYFGPGTRLLVL.

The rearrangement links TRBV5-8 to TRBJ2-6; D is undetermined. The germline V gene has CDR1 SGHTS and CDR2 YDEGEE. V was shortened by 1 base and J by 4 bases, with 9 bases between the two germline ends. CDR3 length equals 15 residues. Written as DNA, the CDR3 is TGTGCCAGCAGCTTGATGGATACAGGGGCCAACGTCCTGACTTTC. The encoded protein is CASSLMDTGANVLTF.

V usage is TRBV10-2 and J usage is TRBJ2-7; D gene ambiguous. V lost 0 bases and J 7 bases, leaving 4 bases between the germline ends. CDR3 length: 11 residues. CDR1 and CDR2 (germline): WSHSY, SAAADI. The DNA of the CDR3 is TGCGCCAGCAGTGAGTCAATTGAGCAGTACTTC. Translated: CASSESIEQYF.

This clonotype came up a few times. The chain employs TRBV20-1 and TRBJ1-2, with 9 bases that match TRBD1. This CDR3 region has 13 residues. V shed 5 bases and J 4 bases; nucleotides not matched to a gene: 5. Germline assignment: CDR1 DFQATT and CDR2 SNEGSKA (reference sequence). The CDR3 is CSARTGERYGYTF. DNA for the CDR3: TGCAGTGCTCGGACAGGGGAGCGCTATGGCTACACCTTC.

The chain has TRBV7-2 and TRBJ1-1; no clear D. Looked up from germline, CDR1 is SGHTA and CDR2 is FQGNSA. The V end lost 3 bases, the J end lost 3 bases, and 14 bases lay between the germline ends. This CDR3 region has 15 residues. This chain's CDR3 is CASSFWPILDTEAFF. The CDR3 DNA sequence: TGTGCCAGCAGCTTCTGGCCGATTCTTGACACTGAAGCTTTCTTT.

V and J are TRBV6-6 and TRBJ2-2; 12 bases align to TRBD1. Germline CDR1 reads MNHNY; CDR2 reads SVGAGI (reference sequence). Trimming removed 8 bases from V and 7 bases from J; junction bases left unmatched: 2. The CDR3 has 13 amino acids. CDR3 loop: CASRDRGLGELFF. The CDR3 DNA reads TGTGCCAGCCGGGACAGGGGGCTCGGGGAGCTGTTTTTT.